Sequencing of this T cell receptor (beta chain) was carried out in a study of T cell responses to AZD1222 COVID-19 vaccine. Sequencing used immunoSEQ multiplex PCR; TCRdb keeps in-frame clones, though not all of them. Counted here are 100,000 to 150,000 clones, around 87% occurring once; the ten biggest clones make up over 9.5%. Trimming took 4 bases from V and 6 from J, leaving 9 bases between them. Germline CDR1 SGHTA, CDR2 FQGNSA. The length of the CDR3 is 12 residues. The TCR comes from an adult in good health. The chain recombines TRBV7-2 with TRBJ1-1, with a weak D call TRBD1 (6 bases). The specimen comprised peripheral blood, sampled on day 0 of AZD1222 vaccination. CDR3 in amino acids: CASSSGVAEAFF. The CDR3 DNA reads TGTGCCAGCAGCTCAGGGGTCGCTGAAGCTTTCTTT.